This entry describes one T cell receptor (beta chain). The antigen is unknown. This specimen comes from a study of cytomegalovirus exposure and HLA in healthy donors. In the study overall: Genetic ancestry analysis placed around 76% of the 350 to 500 donors that were genotyped in the Caucasian-associated cluster. General study findings and limits: CMV serostatus alone was available as immune exposure information. A missense DCLRE1C variant was associated with V- and J-gene trimming of TCR beta chains in a later analysis, and an independent cohort replicated the association. The majority of TCR sequences were rare, yet some public TCRs appeared in many donors.

The study ran its PCR with 60 Vbeta and 13 Jbeta primers. The assay was immunoSEQ multiplex PCR, and TCRdb's table has in-frame clones only and misses some. Among around 170,000 clones listed, more than 65% were seen once. Trimming at V came to 5 bases and at J to 5 bases, leaving 8 bases not matched to a gene. The germline V gene has CDR1 SGHVS and CDR2 FQNEAQ. This CDR3 contains 14 residues. Sequenced input: PBMCs. The chain joins TRBV7-8 to TRBJ1-1; 7 bases align to TRBD1. The receptor was isolated from a woman aged 50 to 60 in good health and CMV-seronegative. CDR3 in amino acids: CASSRPQGRTEAFF. The DNA for the CDR3 is TGTGCCAGCAGCCGCCCACAGGGGAGGACTGAAGCTTTCTTT.